One and the same sample provided the 27 T cell receptor beta chains below, sequenced in a study of T-cell reconstitution after alpha-beta-depleted transplantation in children. Unique molecular identifiers were built into the TCRbeta library. MiXCR, run by TCRdb on the PCR reads, gives a single entry per CDR3 protein. The sample records about 980,000 distinct CDR3 sequences, about 29% being singletons. The material sequenced was PBMCs, mostly from graft donor cells, taken 360 days after TCRalphabeta/CD19-depleted stem cell transplant. The receptor source for this set is a boy in the first two years of life who had a stem cell transplant for SCID, so the T cells may come from the graft donor.

This sequence joins TRBV21-1 and TRBJ2-1; the table's D call TRBD2 went unverified against the DNA. TRBV21-1 is assigned pseudogene status. The CDR3 has 15 residues. As DNA, the CDR3 is TGTGCCAGCAGTCTCAGACTAAGTATGGTTGATGAGCAGTTCTTC. Its protein product is CASSLRLSMVDEQFF.

This sequence joins TRBV15 and TRBJ1-1; D ambiguous. Per germline, CDR1 LNHNV and CDR2 YYDKDF (reference sequence). The CDR3 is 15 residues long. V gave up 5 bases and J gave up 6 bases, with 19 bases separating them. CDR3: CATSARASVDAEAFF. The CDR3 coding sequence is TGTGCCACCAGCGCCCGGGCGTCCGTGGACGCTGAAGCTTTCTTT. Using reference TRBV15 and TRBJ1-1 for the parts outside the CDR3, the full variable domain is DAMVIQNPRYQVTQFGKPVTLSCSQTLNHNVMYWYQQKSSQAPKLLFHYYDKDFNNEADTPDNFQSRRPNTSFCFLDIRSPGLGDTAMYLCATSARASVDAEAFFGQGTRLTVV.

This clonotype has a handful of counts. The chain employs TRBV6-5 and TRBJ2-7, with TRBD1 identical over 7 bases. Germline CDR1 and CDR2: MNHEY and SVGAGI. Losses at the gene ends were 4 bases for V and 5 bases for J; bases not matched to a gene: 11. The CDR3 length is 15 residues. The DNA for the CDR3 is TGTGCCAGCAGTTTCGCCGGGACAGACCGGGACGAGCAGTACTTC. This encodes CASSFAGTDRDEQYF.

This clonotype has just a few counts. This chain connects TRBV28 to TRBJ1-1; no definite D call. The CDR3 is made up of 16 amino acids. The germline CDR1 and CDR2 sequences are MDHEN and SYDVKM. With 3 bases removed from V and 6 bases from J, the gap between germline ends came to 20 bases. CDR3 region: CASSFSTRGNNPEAFF. The CDR3 region has the DNA TGTGCCAGCAGTTTTTCTACCAGAGGGAATAACCCTGAAGCTTTCTTT.

This clonotype was counted only a few times. CDR3 sequence reads: CASSLPPLQGTEAFF. The CDR3 coding sequence is TGTGCCAGCAGTTTACCACCTCTGCAGGGGACTGAAGCTTTCTTT. The genes are TRBV6-5 and TRBJ1-1; the D gene is possibly TRBD1 (6 bases). Germline values: CDR1 MNHEY, CDR2 SVGAGI. Trimming removed 4 bases at V and 5 bases at J, with 17 bases between. This CDR3 region has 15 residues.

This clonotype was seen more than once but under ten times. The J gene is TRBJ2-1, the V gene TRBV24-1; the D gene is possibly TRBD1 (6 bases). This CDR3 has 17 amino acids. The V gene lost 4 bases and the J gene lost 0 bases, with 15 bases spanning the gap. Germline V CDR1 and CDR2: KGHDR, SFDVKD. The CDR3 loop reads CATSDYRQVSSYNEQFF. DNA of the CDR3: TGTGCCACCAGTGACTACAGACAGGTTAGCTCCTACAATGAGCAGTTCTTC.

J is TRBJ1-2 and V is TRBV6-5, with TRBD1 matching 8 bases. V gave up 2 bases and J gave up 7 bases; unmatched junction bases: 6. In germline, CDR1 is MNHEY, CDR2 SVGAGI. This CDR3 is 14 amino acids long. This CDR3 reads CASSYDSRGPGYTF. The CDR3 DNA sequence: TGTGCCAGCAGTTACGACTCCAGGGGGCCTGGCTACACCTTC.

The chain joins TRBV7-6 to TRBJ2-1; 7 nucleotides match TRBD1. The CDR3 consists of 15 residues. The germline gives CDR1 SGHVS, CDR2 FNYEAQ. After removal of 3 bases from V and 2 bases from J, the junction contained 4 bases not matched to a gene. The CDR3 DNA follows: TGTGCCAGCAGCTTCGACAGGGAGCCCTACAATGAGCAGTTCTTC. Translated: CASSFDREPYNEQFF.

The chain has TRBV10-3 and TRBJ2-1, with TRBD1 identical over 7 bases. Germline CDR1 and CDR2: ENHRY and SYGVKD. After removal of 2 bases from V and 4 bases from J, the junction contained 14 bases not matched to a gene. The CDR3 extends over 18 amino acids. CDR3 DNA sequence: TGTGCCATCAGTGAGGCTCGCACCGACAGGGATCCTTACAATGAGCAGTTCTTC. Translated, it gives CAISEARTDRDPYNEQFF.

The J gene is TRBJ2-1, the V gene TRBV5-1, with 10 bases matching TRBD2. Trimming took 7 bases from V and 4 from J; bases not matched to a gene: 5. Germline V gives CDR1 SGHRS, CDR2 YFSETQ. This CDR3 region has 14 residues. CDR3 nucleotides: TGCGCCAGCCAAGCGGGGGGGACTTACAATGAGCAGTTCTTC. Translating it yields CASQAGGTYNEQFF.

The rearrangement links TRBV5-1 to TRBJ1-1; the D gene is possibly TRBD1 (5 bases). Germline lookup yields CDR1 SGHRS and CDR2 YFSETQ. Trimming pared 7 bases from V and 0 bases from J, leaving 13 bases between. The CDR3 extends over 14 amino acids. The CDR3 protein is CASGAQEMNTEAFF. The DNA for the CDR3 is TGCGCCAGCGGGGCCCAAGAGATGAACACTGAAGCTTTCTTT.

This clonotype was observed a handful of times. This rearrangement joins TRBV7-2 to TRBJ2-5; D is unresolved. The CDR3 sequence is 15 residues long. V was trimmed by 3 bases and J by 3 bases, leaving 14 bases between them. Per germline, CDR1 SGHTA and CDR2 FQGNSA. The CDR3 loop is CASSLFWAPKETQYF. The CDR3 DNA is TGTGCCAGCAGCTTGTTTTGGGCCCCTAAAGAGACCCAGTACTTC.

V usage is TRBV6-5 and J usage is TRBJ1-4; 7 nucleotides align to TRBD1. The CDR3 spans 15 residues. Germline V CDR1 and CDR2: MNHEY, SVGAGI. V lost 4 bases and J lost 8; bases outside the gene matches: 10. In DNA, the CDR3 is TGTGCCAGCAGTTTGAGGGGGACAGTGGGGGAAAAACTGTTTTTT. It yields the protein CASSLRGTVGEKLFF.

This chain joins TRBV27 and TRBJ2-1; the D gene is possibly TRBD2 (6 bases). Trimming took off 5 bases at V and 2 bases at J, with 16 bases between the two ends. Per the germline V gene, CDR1 is MNHEY and CDR2 is SMNVEV (reference sequence). This CDR3 contains 16 residues. The CDR3 here is CASSPLAKGTYNEQFF. The CDR3 DNA reads as TGTGCCAGCAGTCCCCTAGCGAAAGGGACCTACAATGAGCAGTTCTTC.

The chain joins TRBV10-3 to TRBJ2-1; 9 bases match TRBD2. This CDR3 has 15 residues. The ends lost 2 bases at V and 2 bases at J; junction bases unmatched: 1. Germline CDR1 ENHRY, CDR2 SYGVKD. The CDR3 spells CAISEASGAYNEQFF. CDR3 coding DNA: TGTGCCATCAGTGAGGCTAGCGGGGCCTACAATGAGCAGTTCTTC.

The CDR3 sequence is CSARAAGGLGQNIQYF. In DNA form, the CDR3 reads TGCAGTGCTAGAGCCGCAGGGGGTCTGGGGCAAAACATTCAGTACTTC. The chain combines TRBV20-1 with TRBJ2-4; TRBD1 aligns across 7 bases. CDR1 and CDR2 (germline): DFQATT, SNEGSKA (reference sequence). Losses at the gene ends were 1 base for V and 5 bases for J; bases not matched to a gene: 11. CDR3 length equals 16 residues.

The CDR3 reads CASSLSPGSTEAFF. Here the CDR3 DNA reads TGTGCCAGCAGCTTATCGCCAGGGTCCACTGAAGCTTTCTTT. The V gene is TRBV7-6, the J gene TRBJ1-1; TRBD1 might be the D (5 bases). There are 14 residues in the CDR3. Deletions cut 2 bases from V and 4 bases from J, with 11 bases between. Per the germline V gene, CDR1 is SGHVS and CDR2 is FNYEAQ.

Only a few counts were recorded for this clonotype. This rearrangement joins TRBV12-3 or TRBV12-4 to TRBJ2-2; TRBD1 is a possible D gene (6 bases). This CDR3 spans 16 amino acids. Trimming stripped 5 bases from V and 2 bases from J, with 15 bases between. The CDR3 reads CASSPPTGFNTGELFF. The CDR3, as DNA: TGTGCCAGCAGTCCGCCCACAGGGTTTAACACCGGGGAGCTGTTTTTT.

The rearrangement links TRBV7-2 to TRBJ2-7; 7 nucleotides line up with TRBD1. V trimming: 3 bases; J trimming: 3 bases; junction bases outside the gene matches: 8. The CDR3 is 15 residues long. Germline assignment: CDR1 SGHTA and CDR2 FQGNSA. The CDR3 DNA reads as TGTGCCAGCAGCTTCGACAGGGATGGCATCTACGAGCAGTACTTC. This sequence encodes CASSFDRDGIYEQYF.

This clonotype was counted at least ten times. CDR3 region: CASSLSGGVSEQFF. In DNA, the CDR3 is TGTGCCAGCAGTTTATCCGGGGGAGTGAGTGAGCAGTTCTTC. The chain couples TRBV12-3 or TRBV12-4 to TRBJ2-1; TRBD2 is a possible D gene (6 bases). Between the trimmed V and J ends, which lost 2 bases and 9 bases, there was a span of 14 bases. This CDR3 has 14 amino acids.

This clonotype was detected a few times. The rearrangement joins TRBV7-2 to TRBJ2-7, with 8 bases aligning to TRBD1. This CDR3 contains 15 residues. Looked up from germline, CDR1 is SGHTA and CDR2 is FQGNSA. Trimming removed 4 bases from V and 2 bases from J; junction bases left unmatched: 7. CDR3 sequence (DNA): TGTGCCAGCAGCTCCCGACAGGGGACCCCCTACGAGCAGTACTTC. It yields the protein CASSSRQGTPYEQYF.

The CDR3 is CSASGGLSNEQFF. The DNA of the CDR3 is TGCAGTGCTAGTGGGGGTCTGAGCAATGAGCAGTTCTTC. The gene calls are TRBV20-1 and TRBJ2-1; D may be TRBD1 or TRBD2 (5 bases each). Germline CDR1 reads DFQATT; CDR2 reads SNEGSKA (reference sequence). The V end was cut by 3 bases, the J end by 6 bases, with 12 bases between. There are 13 residues in the CDR3.

This clonotype was seen a few times. The CDR3: CASSILAGETQYF. CDR3 DNA sequence: TGTGCCAGTAGTATCCTAGCGGGAGAGACCCAGTACTTC. The gene calls are TRBV19 and TRBJ2-5; TRBD2 matches at 8 bases. The J segment lost 4 bases and the V segment lost 3 bases, leaving 1 base of the junction unmatched. This CDR3 comprises 13 residues. CDR1 LNHDA and CDR2 SQIVND come from the germline V gene (reference sequence).

V usage is TRBV12-3 or TRBV12-4 and J usage is TRBJ2-1; 10 positions agree with TRBD2. This CDR3 is 14 amino acids long. V was clipped by 7 bases and J by 9 bases; unmatched bases: 9. This chain's CDR3 is CASTPSGGPGEQFF. The CDR3 bases are TGTGCCAGCACCCCTAGCGGGGGACCGGGTGAGCAGTTCTTC.

CDR3 protein: CSVEDPGTSGGTDTQYF. The CDR3 bases are TGCAGCGTTGAAGATCCCGGGACTAGCGGAGGCACAGATACGCAGTATTTT. This rearrangement joins TRBV29-1 to TRBJ2-3; 11 bases line up with TRBD2. Losses at the gene ends were 0 bases for V and 1 base for J; bases not matched to a gene: 6. Per germline, CDR1 SQVTM and CDR2 ANQGSEA. This CDR3 has 17 amino acids.

This clonotype came up a few times. DNA for the CDR3: TGTGCCAGCAGTAACCGGGACGGTGACACTGAAGCTTTCTTT. Amino acid sequence: CASSNRDGDTEAFF. The chain employs TRBV6-5 and TRBJ1-1; weak D call: TRBD1 (5 bases). This CDR3 spans 14 amino acids. V was clipped by 5 bases and J by 3 bases, with 13 bases between them. The V gene's germline CDR1 is MNHEY and CDR2 SVGAGI.

This clonotype has just a few counts. This chain joins TRBV3-1 and TRBJ2-2; a weak D match, TRBD2 (5 bases). V shed 0 bases and J shed 7 bases, with 9 bases lying between them. This CDR3 region has 14 residues. CDR1 is LGHDT and CDR2 is YNNKEL in the germline V gene (reference sequence). The CDR3 nucleotides read TGTGCCAGCAGCCAAGATTTCGGGGTCGGGGAGCTGTTTTTT. Its translation is CASSQDFGVGELFF.